Listed below are T cell receptor beta chains from one sample, sequenced in a study of T cell responses to AZD1222 COVID-19 vaccine. Clones were read by immunoSEQ multiplex PCR, and TCRdb kept only the in-frame ones, dropping some. The sample has about 180,000 clones; 85% to 95% are singletons. This sample comprised peripheral blood, obtained 28 days after the second AZD1222 dose. These receptors were collected from an adult who received the AZD1222 COVID-19 vaccine. CDR3s include the opening cysteine and the closing phenylalanine or tryptophan. Each record gives: V gene, clone size, J gene, D gene, CDR3 DNA, CDR3 protein. A D gene is named only where the DNA matches it firmly. For some rows the clone size is stated as once, few or many, or as a class when expanded; others skip it.

TRBV9	-	TRBJ2-7	-	TGTGCCAGCAGCGTAGCTGGGGGCAGGGGGGTTTTCGAGCAGTACTTC	CASSVAGGRGVFEQYF
TRBV5-3	-	TRBJ2-7	-	TGTGCCAGAAGCTTGAGGGGGGCTAAAGGCCTCCCCTCCTACGAGCAGTACTTC	CARSLRGAKGLPSYEQYF
TRBV19	once	TRBJ2-1	-	TGTGCCAGTAGTATATTGGGCTATAAAGGACAGACGAGGGGTGAGCAGTTCTTC	CASSILGYKGQTRGEQFF
TRBV27	-	TRBJ1-2	-	TGTGCCAGCAGTTTATCGACGGGCCTTCGGATGAGTAAAGGCTATGGCTACACCTTC	CASSLSTGLRMSKGYGYTF
TRBV10-2	once	TRBJ2-7	-	TGCGCCAGCAGGGAGGGCTGGGACTACGAGCAGTACTTC	CASREGWDYEQYF
TRBV19	-	TRBJ2-7	TRBD1	TGTGCCAGTAGCTACGGACAGGGTTCGAACGAGCAGTACTTC	CASSYGQGSNEQYF
TRBV2	-	TRBJ1-1	-	TGTGCCAGCAGCACGCCTGGGGGAGCTTTCTTT	CASSTPGGAFF
TRBV7-8	-	TRBJ1-3	-	TGTGCCAGCAGCTTTGGCGGGGGGATGGACACCATATATTTT	CASSFGGGMDTIYF
TRBV7-8	once	TRBJ2-3	-	TGTGCCACCCGGCGGGGTGTCACAGATACGCAGTATTTT	CATRRGVTDTQYF
TRBV24-1	-	TRBJ1-2	-	TGTGCTACGGGTCCTCAGGGGTCTAACTATGGCTACACCTTC	CATGPQGSNYGYTF
TRBV5-1	-	TRBJ1-4	-	TGCGCCAGCAGCACAGGATCGAGGACTAATGAAAAACTGTTTTTT	CASSTGSRTNEKLFF
TRBV4-2	-	TRBJ1-2	-	TGTGCCAGCAGCCAAGATCCAGGGACCTATGGCTACACCTTC	CASSQDPGTYGYTF
TRBV28	-	TRBJ2-4	-	TGTGCCAGAAGCCACACATGGGGTCCAGCCAAAAACATTCAGTACTTC	CARSHTWGPAKNIQYF
TRBV7-6	-	TRBJ1-3	-	TGTGCCAGCAGCCCCCTGACAGGAACGGGAAACACCATATATTTT	CASSPLTGTGNTIYF
TRBV7-2	-	TRBJ1-2	-	TGTGCCAGCAGCTTAACCGACGATGGAGGCCCCGATGGGGGCTACACCTTC	CASSLTDDGGPDGGYTF
TRBV11-2	-	TRBJ1-4	TRBD1	TGTGCCAGCAGCGAGGACAGGGGATGGGCTGAAAAACTGTTTTTT	CASSEDRGWAEKLFF
TRBV7-3	-	TRBJ2-5	-	TGTGCCAGCAGCCTTCCGGGTAAACAAGAGACCCAGTACTTC	CASSLPGKQETQYF
TRBV11-2	-	TRBJ1-5	TRBD1	TGTGCCAGCAGCCCGACAGGGGATGGGCAGCCCCAGCATTTT	CASSPTGDGQPQHF
TRBV28	once	TRBJ2-7	-	TGTGCCAGCACCGACCCGATGAGACGCGAGCAGTACTTC	CASTDPMRREQYF
TRBV9	-	TRBJ1-2	-	TGTGCCAGCAGCCCGGACGGATTTGGGGGCTACACCTTC	CASSPDGFGGYTF
TRBV28	-	TRBJ1-2	TRBD1	TGTGCCAGCAGTTTAGGGACAGGGCCCCGGGCCTTC	CASSLGTGPRAF
TRBV19	-	TRBJ2-7	-	TGTGCCAGTAGTATTGGGGATAGACTAACCTACGAGCAGTACTTC	CASSIGDRLTYEQYF
TRBV13	-	TRBJ2-1	TRBD1	TGTGCCAGCAGCCTGCCGAAGGGGGCGGACTACAATGAGCAGTTCTTC	CASSLPKGADYNEQFF
TRBV6-2/TRBV6-3	-	TRBJ2-1	-	TGTGCCAGCAGTCTAGGGGGGGACTTCGTCAATGAGCAGTTCTTC	CASSLGGDFVNEQFF